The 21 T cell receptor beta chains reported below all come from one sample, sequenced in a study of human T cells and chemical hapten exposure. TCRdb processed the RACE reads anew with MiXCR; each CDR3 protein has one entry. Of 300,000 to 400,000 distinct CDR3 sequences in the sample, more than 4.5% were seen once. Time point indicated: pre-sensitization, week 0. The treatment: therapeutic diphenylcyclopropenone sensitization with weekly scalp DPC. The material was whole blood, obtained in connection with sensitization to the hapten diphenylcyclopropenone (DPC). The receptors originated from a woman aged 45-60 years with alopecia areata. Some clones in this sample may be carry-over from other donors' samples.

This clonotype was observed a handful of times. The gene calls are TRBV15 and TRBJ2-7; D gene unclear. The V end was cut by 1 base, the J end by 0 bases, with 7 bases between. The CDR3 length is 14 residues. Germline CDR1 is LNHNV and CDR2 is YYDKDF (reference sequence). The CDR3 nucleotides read TGTGCCACCAGCAGAGTTAAGAGCTCCTACGAGCAGTACTTC. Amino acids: CATSRVKSSYEQYF. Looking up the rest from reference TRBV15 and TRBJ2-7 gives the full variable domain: DAMVIQNPRYQVTQFGKPVTLSCSQTLNHNVMYWYQQKSSQAPKLLFHYYDKDFNNEADTPDNFQSRRPNTSFCFLDIRSPGLGDTAMYLCATSRVKSSYEQYFGPGTRLTVT.

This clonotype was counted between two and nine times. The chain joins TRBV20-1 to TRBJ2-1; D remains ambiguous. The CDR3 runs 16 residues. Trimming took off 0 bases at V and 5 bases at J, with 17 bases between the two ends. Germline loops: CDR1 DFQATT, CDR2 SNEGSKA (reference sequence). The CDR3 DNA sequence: TGCAGTGCTAGAGAAAAAACGGCCTACCCGGACAATGAGCAGTTCTTC. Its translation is CSAREKTAYPDNEQFF.

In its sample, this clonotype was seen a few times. The CDR3 DNA sequence: TGTGCCAGCAGCGTAGCTCCTGCCGGAAACACCATATATTTT. Residues: CASSVAPAGNTIYF. This sequence joins TRBV9 and TRBJ1-3, with D hard to call. Trimming took off 0 bases at V and 4 bases at J, with 8 bases between the two ends. The germline V gene has CDR1 SGDLS and CDR2 YYNGEE. The CDR3 runs 14 residues.

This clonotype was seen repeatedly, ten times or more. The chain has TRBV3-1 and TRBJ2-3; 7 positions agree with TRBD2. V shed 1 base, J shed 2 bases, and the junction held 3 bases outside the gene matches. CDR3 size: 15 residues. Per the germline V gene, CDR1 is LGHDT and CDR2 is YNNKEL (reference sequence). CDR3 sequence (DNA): TGTGCCAGCAGCCAAGTGCGGGGGAACACAGATACGCAGTATTTT. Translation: CASSQVRGNTDTQYF.

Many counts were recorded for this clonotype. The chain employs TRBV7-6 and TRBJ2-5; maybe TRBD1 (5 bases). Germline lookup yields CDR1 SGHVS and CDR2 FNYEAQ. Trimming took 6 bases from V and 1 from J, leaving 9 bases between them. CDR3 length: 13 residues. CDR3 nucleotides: TGTGCCAGCAGTTGGACACCCCAAGAGACCCAGTACTTC. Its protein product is CASSWTPQETQYF.

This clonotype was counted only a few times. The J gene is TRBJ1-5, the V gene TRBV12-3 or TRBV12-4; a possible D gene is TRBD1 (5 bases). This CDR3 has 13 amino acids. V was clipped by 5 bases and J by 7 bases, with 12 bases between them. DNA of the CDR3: TGTGCCAGCAGTGGCCAGGGAGGACAGCCCCAGCATTTT. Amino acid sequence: CASSGQGGQPQHF.

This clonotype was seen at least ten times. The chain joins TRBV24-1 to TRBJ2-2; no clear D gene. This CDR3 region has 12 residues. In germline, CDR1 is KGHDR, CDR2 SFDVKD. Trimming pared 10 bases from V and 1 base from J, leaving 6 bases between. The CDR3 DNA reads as TGTGCCACTCAGAAGAACACCGGGGAGCTGTTTTTT. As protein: CATQKNTGELFF.

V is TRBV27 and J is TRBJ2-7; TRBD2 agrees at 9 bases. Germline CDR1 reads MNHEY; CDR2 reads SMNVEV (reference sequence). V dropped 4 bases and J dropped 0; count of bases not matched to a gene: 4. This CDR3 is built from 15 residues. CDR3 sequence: CASSYRGGDSYEQYF. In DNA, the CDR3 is TGTGCCAGCAGTTACCGCGGGGGGGACTCCTACGAGCAGTACTTC.

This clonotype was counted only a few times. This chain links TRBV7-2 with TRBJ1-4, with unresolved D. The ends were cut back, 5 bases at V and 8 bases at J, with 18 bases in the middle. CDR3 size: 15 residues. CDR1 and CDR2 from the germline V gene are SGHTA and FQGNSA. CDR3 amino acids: CASSPEPGREEKLFF. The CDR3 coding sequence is TGTGCCAGCAGCCCCGAGCCGGGTCGGGAAGAAAAACTGTTTTTT.

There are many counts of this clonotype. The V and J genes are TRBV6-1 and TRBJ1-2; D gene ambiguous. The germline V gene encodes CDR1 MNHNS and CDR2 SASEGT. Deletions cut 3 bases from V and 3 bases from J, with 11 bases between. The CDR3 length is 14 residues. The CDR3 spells CASSEGYSDYGYTF. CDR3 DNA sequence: TGTGCCAGCAGTGAGGGGTATAGCGACTATGGCTACACCTTC.

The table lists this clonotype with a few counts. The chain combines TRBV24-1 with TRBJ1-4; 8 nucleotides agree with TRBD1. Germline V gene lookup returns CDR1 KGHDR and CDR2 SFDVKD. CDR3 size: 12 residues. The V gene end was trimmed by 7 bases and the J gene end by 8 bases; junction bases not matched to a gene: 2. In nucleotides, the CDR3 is TGTGCCACCAGCGACAGGGGAGAAAAACTGTTTTTT. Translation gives CATSDRGEKLFF.

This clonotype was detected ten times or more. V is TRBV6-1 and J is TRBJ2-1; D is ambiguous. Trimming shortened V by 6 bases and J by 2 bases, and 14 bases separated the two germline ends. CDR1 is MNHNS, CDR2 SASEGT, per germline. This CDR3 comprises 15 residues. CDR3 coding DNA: TGTGCCAGCAGCTTGGAACTGGACGCCTACAATGAGCAGTTCTTC. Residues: CASSLELDAYNEQFF.

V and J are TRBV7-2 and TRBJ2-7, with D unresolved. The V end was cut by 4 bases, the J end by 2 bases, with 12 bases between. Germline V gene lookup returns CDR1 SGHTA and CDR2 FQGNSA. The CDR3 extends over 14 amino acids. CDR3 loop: CASSWDLNAYEQYF. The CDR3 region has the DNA TGTGCCAGCAGCTGGGATCTAAACGCCTACGAGCAGTACTTC.

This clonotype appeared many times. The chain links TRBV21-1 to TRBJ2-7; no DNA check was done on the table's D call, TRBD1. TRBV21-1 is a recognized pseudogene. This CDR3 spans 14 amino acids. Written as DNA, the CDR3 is TGTGCCAGCAGCAAGGAGGGGGCTGCCTACGAGCAGTACTTC. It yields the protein CASSKEGAAYEQYF.

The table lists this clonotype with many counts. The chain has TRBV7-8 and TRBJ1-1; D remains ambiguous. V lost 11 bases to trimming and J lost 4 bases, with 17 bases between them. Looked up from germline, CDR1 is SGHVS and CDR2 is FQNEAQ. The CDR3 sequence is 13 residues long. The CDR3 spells CAGVRVTGTEAFF. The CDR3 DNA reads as TGTGCCGGTGTTCGGGTCACGGGCACTGAAGCTTTCTTT. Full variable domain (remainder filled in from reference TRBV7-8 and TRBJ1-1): GAGVSQSPRYKVAKRGQDVALRCDPISGHVSLFWYQQALGQGPEFLTYFQNEAQLDKSGLPSDRFFAERPEGSVSTLKIQRTQQEDSAVYLCAGVRVTGTEAFFGQGTRLTVV.

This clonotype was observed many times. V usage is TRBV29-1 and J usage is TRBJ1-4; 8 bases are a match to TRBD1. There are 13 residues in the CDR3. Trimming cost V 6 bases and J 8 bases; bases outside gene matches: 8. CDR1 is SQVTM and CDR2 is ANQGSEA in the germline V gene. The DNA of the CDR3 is TGCAGCGTACAGACAGGGGTGGGAGAAAAACTGTTTTTT. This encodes CSVQTGVGEKLFF.

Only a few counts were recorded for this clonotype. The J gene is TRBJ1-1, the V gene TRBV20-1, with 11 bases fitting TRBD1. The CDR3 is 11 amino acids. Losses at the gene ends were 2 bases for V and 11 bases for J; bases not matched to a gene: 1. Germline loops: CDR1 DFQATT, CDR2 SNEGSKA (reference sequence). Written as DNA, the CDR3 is TGCAGTGCTAGAAGGGACAGGGGGGCTTTCTTT. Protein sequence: CSARRDRGAFF.

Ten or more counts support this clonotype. CDR3 bases: TGTGCCAGCAGCTCATTCCGGGACAGGGCAGATACGCAGTATTTT. This translates into CASSSFRDRADTQYF. The V call is TRBV7-9, the J call TRBJ2-3, with 9 nucleotides matching TRBD1. Germline V CDR1 and CDR2: SEHNR, FQNEAQ (reference sequence). CDR3 length equals 15 residues. Unmatched junction bases numbered 6, after V lost 4 bases and J lost 4 bases.

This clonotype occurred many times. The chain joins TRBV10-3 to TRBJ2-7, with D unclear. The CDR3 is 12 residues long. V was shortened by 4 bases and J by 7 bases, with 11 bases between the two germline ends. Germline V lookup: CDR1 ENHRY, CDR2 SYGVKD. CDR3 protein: CAISGMSEEQYF. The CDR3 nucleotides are TGTGCCATCAGTGGGATGTCCGAGGAGCAGTACTTC.

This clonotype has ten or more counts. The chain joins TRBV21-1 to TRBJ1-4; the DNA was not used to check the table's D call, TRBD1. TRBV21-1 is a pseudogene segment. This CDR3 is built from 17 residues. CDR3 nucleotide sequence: TGTGCCAGCAGCAAAGTTTGGGACAGGGGGCGTAATGAAAAACTGTTTTTT. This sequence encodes CASSKVWDRGRNEKLFF.

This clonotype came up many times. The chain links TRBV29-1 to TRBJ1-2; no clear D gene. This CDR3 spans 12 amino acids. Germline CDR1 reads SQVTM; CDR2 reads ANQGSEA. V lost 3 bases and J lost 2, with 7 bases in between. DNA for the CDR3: TGCAGCGTTGAGCGCCAGAACTATGGCTACACCTTC. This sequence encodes CSVERQNYGYTF.